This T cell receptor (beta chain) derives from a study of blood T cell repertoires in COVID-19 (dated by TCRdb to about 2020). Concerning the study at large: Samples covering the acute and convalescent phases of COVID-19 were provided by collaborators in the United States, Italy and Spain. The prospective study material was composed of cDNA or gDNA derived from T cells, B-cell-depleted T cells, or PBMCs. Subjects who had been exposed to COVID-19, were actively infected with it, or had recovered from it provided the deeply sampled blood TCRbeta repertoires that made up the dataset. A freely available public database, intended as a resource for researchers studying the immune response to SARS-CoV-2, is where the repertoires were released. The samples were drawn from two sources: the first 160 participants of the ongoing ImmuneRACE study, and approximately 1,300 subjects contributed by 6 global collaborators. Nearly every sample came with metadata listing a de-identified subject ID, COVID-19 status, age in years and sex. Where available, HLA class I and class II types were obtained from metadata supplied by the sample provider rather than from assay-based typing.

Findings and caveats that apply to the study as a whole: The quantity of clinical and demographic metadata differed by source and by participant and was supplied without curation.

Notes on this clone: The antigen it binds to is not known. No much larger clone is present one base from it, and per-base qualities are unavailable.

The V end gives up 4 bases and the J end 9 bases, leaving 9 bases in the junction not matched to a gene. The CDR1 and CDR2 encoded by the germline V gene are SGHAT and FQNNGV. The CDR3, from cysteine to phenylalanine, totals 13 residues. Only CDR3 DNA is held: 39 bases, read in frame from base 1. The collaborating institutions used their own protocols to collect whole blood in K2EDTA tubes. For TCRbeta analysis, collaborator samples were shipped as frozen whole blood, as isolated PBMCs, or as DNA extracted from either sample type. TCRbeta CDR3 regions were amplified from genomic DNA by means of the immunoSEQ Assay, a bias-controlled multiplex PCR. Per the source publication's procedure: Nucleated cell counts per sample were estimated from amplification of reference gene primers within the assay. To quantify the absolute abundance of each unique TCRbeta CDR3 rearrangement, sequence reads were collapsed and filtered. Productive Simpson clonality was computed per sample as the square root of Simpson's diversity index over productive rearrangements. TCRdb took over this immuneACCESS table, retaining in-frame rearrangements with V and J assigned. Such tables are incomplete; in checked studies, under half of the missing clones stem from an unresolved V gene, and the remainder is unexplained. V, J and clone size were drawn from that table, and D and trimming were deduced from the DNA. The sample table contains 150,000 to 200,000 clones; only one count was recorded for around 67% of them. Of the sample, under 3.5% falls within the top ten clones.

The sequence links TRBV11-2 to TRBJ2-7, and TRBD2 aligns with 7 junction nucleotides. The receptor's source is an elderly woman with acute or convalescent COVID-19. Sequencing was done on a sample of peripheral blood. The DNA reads TGTGCCAGCAGCTCCGGTGGGAGGGCCAGGCAGTACTTC. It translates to CASSSGGRARQYF. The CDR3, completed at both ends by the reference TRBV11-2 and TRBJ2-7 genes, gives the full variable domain EAGVAQSPRYKIIEKRQSVAFWCNPISGHATLYWYQQILGQGPKLLIQFQNNGVVDDSQLPKDRFSAERLKGVDSTLKIQPAKLEDSAVYLCASSSGGRARQYFGPGTRLTVT.